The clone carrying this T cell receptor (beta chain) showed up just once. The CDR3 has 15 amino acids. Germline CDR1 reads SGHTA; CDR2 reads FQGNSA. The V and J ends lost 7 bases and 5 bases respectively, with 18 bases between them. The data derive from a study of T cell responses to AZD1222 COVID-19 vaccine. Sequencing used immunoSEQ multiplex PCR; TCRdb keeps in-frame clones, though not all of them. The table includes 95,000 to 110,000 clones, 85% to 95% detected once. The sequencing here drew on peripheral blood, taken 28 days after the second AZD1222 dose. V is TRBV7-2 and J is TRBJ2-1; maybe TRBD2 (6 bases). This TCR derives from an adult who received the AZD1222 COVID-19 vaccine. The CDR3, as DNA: TGTGCCAGCACTTGGGGGAGGAGGGGTAACAATGAGCAGTTCTTC. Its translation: CASTWGRRGNNEQFF.